This note documents a single T cell receptor (beta chain) sequence. The antigen is undetermined. The data derive from a study of identical twins. Study observations and caveats: A lower insertion count was a feature of abundant cord blood beta clonotypes, with no such feature in memory repertoires.

Germline V gene lookup returns CDR1 MNHEY and CDR2 SMNVEV (reference sequence). CDR3 length equals 15 residues. V gave up 2 bases and J gave up 1 base; unmatched junction bases: 4. One entry per CDR3 protein, called by TCRdb with MiXCR from the 5' RACE reads. The data contain around 490,000 distinct CDR3 sequences, 20% to 25% of them seen just once; the ten biggest clones take up roughly 0.5%. These data also featured in a second study, about yellow fever vaccine responses in identical twins.

This receptor was obtained from a woman aged 18-29 years in good health. The specimen sequenced was CD4+ T cells sorted from blood. The chain is built from TRBV27 and TRBJ2-5; 7 bases agree with TRBD2. CDR3 protein: CASSLRGLVQETQYF. The CDR3 coding sequence is TGTGCCAGCAGTTTACGAGGACTAGTCCAAGAGACCCAGTACTTC.